Following are 15 T cell receptor beta chains from one sample sequenced in a study of T cells expressing NK-cell markers. For each CDR3 protein, TCRdb gives one entry from its re-call of the 5' RACE reads, without DNA. The repertoire shows some 450,000 distinct CDR3 sequences; the top ten hold 7.3%. Sequences were obtained from blood T cells: a sorted CD56 or NKG2C T cell subset, CD4+ or CD8+ T cells, or bulk PBMC T cells (not recorded which). These receptors originate from a woman between 18 and 70 years old in good health.

The chain uses TRBV6-2 or TRBV6-3 and TRBJ1-5; TCRdb returns TRBD1, unconfirmable since there is no DNA. The length of the CDR3 is 15 residues. Germline-derived CDR1 and CDR2 are MNHEY and SVGEGT. Here the CDR3 reads CASRPQGRGNQPQHF.

V gene TRBV29-1 combines with J gene TRBJ1-5; TCRdb picks TRBD1, but there is no DNA to check that call. This CDR3 comprises 13 residues. Germline V gives CDR1 SQVTM, CDR2 ANQGSEA. CDR3 sequence: CSVRDSFNQPQHF.

This chain connects TRBV7-9 to TRBJ2-5; TCRdb lists TRBD2, though no DNA is available to test this call. Germline CDR1 reads SEHNR; CDR2 reads FQNEAQ (reference sequence). This CDR3 is built from 16 residues. CDR3 amino acids: CASSLGTSISPETQYF.

The chain couples TRBV4-1 to TRBJ2-2; as DNA is missing, the TRBD2 call by TCRdb cannot be tested. The CDR3 runs 16 residues. Germline CDR1 is MGHRA and CDR2 is YSYEKL. The CDR3 sequence: CASSQDRGRGTGELFF.

The genes are TRBV3-1 and TRBJ2-1; TCRdb's D call of TRBD1 is untestable without DNA. The CDR3 loop spans 11 amino acids. From germline, CDR1 is LGHDT and CDR2 YNNKEL (reference sequence). This chain's CDR3 is CASSQEAGKFF.

This chain joins TRBV5-6 and TRBJ2-1; TCRdb's D gene call, TRBD2, goes unchecked for lack of DNA. The CDR3 covers 18 residues. Per germline, CDR1 SGHDT and CDR2 YYEEEE. This CDR3 is CASSLGLAGVSPNNEQFF.

V gene TRBV6-2 or TRBV6-3 combines with J gene TRBJ2-1; TCRdb lists TRBD2, though no DNA is available to test this call. This CDR3 has 13 residues. The germline CDR1 and CDR2 sequences are MNHEY and SVGEGT. The CDR3 region is CASSYASVAEQFF.

The chain carries TRBV7-3 and TRBJ1-4. The V gene's germline CDR1 is SGHTA and CDR2 FQGTGA. The CDR3 totals 14 residues. This chain's CDR3 is CASSPDGTNEKLFF.

V is TRBV7-9 and J is TRBJ2-1. The CDR3 has 12 residues. The V gene's germline CDR1 is SEHNR and CDR2 FQNEAQ (reference sequence). The CDR3 here is CASSLDRIEQFF.

The chain is built from TRBV18 and TRBJ1-5; the D call of TRBD1 rests on TCRdb alone, since no DNA is present to check it. The CDR3 runs to 15 residues. Germline-derived CDR1 and CDR2 are KGHSH and LQKENI. This chain's CDR3 is CASSPMGQGVQPQHF. Complete variable domain (other parts from reference TRBV18 and TRBJ1-5): NAGVMQNPRHLVRRRGQEARLRCSPMKGHSHVYWYRQLPEEGLKFMVYLQKENIIDESGMPKERFSAEFPKEGPSILRIQQVVRGDSAAYFCASSPMGQGVQPQHFGDGTRLSIL.

The chain uses TRBV12-3 or TRBV12-4 and TRBJ2-6; TCRdb calls TRBD1, which cannot be checked without DNA. This CDR3 region has 17 residues. CDR3: CASSFHRSVSGANVLTF.

The rearrangement links TRBV6-1 to TRBJ2-7; TCRdb lists TRBD2, though no DNA is available to test this call. Germline V gene sequence: CDR1 MNHNS, CDR2 SASEGT. This CDR3 has 13 residues. The CDR3 sequence: CASRLAGFYEQYF.

The chain carries TRBV18 and TRBJ1-1. Germline-derived CDR1 and CDR2 are KGHSH and LQKENI. The CDR3 has 15 residues. CDR3 protein: CASSLTAMGLTEAFF.

The chain is built from TRBV20-1 and TRBJ1-2; the D call from TCRdb, TRBD1, cannot be confirmed without DNA. The CDR3 runs to 12 residues. In germline, CDR1 is DFQATT, CDR2 SNEGSKA (reference sequence). The chain's CDR3 is CSAGGGSDGYTF.

The chain uses TRBV20-1 and TRBJ2-7; there is no DNA to check the TCRdb D call of TRBD1. Germline lookup yields CDR1 DFQATT and CDR2 SNEGSKA (reference sequence). This CDR3 has 13 residues. CDR3 sequence reads: CSANGHSSYEQYF.